These 8 T cell receptor beta chains were sequenced from one sample in a study of blood T cell repertoires in COVID-19. TCRdb's copy holds only in-frame clones and misses some; the assay was immunoSEQ multiplex PCR. The profile shows approximately 110,000 clones, approximately 90% of them singletons. Sample: peripheral blood. The receptor set was obtained from an elderly woman with acute or convalescent COVID-19.

The chain combines TRBV7-8 with TRBJ2-5, with TRBD2 matching 9 bases. CDR1 is SGHVS and CDR2 is FQNEAQ in the germline V gene. V shed 2 bases, J shed 4 bases, and the junction held 14 bases outside the gene matches. CDR3 length: 18 residues. Here the CDR3 reads CASSLSSGGGAFRETQYF. CDR3 bases: TGTGCCAGCAGCTTAAGTTCTGGCGGGGGGGCCTTCCGAGAGACCCAGTACTTC.

The rearrangement links TRBV27 to TRBJ1-5; the match to TRBD1 covers 11 bases. Germline-derived CDR1 and CDR2 are MNHEY and SMNVEV (reference sequence). This CDR3 has 15 amino acids. The V gene end was trimmed by 6 bases and the J gene end by 6 bases; junction bases not matched to a gene: 7. CDR3 region: CASSPFGTGGQPQHF. Here the CDR3 DNA reads TGTGCCAGCAGCCCCTTTGGGACAGGGGGTCAGCCCCAGCATTTT.

V is TRBV5-4 and J is TRBJ1-2; D is ambiguous. Germline values: CDR1 SGHNT, CDR2 YYREEE (reference sequence). The CDR3 totals 13 residues. V dropped 2 bases and J dropped 4 bases, with 9 bases sitting between them. In nucleotides, the CDR3 is TGTGCCAGCAGCTTTTACCAACTCTATGGCTACACCTTC. This codes for CASSFYQLYGYTF.

This clone was detected a few times. The rearrangement links TRBV29-1 to TRBJ2-7; TRBD1 is a possible D gene (6 bases). This CDR3 has 12 amino acids. CDR1 and CDR2 (germline): SQVTM, ANQGSEA. Trimming took off 5 bases at V and 1 base at J, with 9 bases between the two ends. CDR3 residues: CSVQTGSYEQYF. The CDR3 nucleotides are TGCAGCGTTCAGACAGGATCCTACGAGCAGTACTTC.

The chain carries TRBV7-9 and TRBJ1-2; 9 bases align to TRBD1. The V gene end was trimmed by 3 bases and the J gene end by 6 bases; junction bases not matched to a gene: 8. Germline V CDR1 and CDR2: SEHNR, FQNEAQ (reference sequence). This CDR3 region has 15 residues. CDR3 residues: CASSFGTGYSDGYTF. In DNA form, the CDR3 reads TGTGCCAGCAGCTTCGGGACAGGGTATTCGGATGGCTACACCTTC.

The genes are TRBV19 and TRBJ1-2; D call uncertain. The CDR3 is made up of 12 amino acids. Germline CDR1 is LNHDA and CDR2 is SQIVND (reference sequence). V lost 6 bases and J 3 bases, leaving 8 bases between the germline ends. CDR3 bases: TGTGCCAGTAGCGGGGAGGACTATGGCTACACCTTC. It yields the protein CASSGEDYGYTF.

The V gene is TRBV7-5, the J gene TRBJ1-2; the D segment call TRBD1 is taken from the table without a DNA check. TRBV7-5 is noted as a pseudogene. The CDR3 is 15 amino acids. CDR3 DNA sequence: TGTGCCAGAAGCCCGACCCGGACAGGGTACTATGGCTACACCTTC. Translating it yields CARSPTRTGYYGYTF.

This clone is judged medium-sized (0.01 to 0.1%). The V gene is TRBV29-1, the J gene TRBJ1-1; TRBD1 agrees at 7 bases. Losses at the gene ends were 7 bases for V and 3 bases for J; bases not matched to a gene: 5. The CDR3 extends over 12 amino acids. The V gene's germline CDR1 is SQVTM and CDR2 ANQGSEA. The CDR3 DNA reads as TGCAGCGCCCAGGGACAGCACACTGAAGCTTTCTTT. Amino acids: CSAQGQHTEAFF.